This entry concerns a single T cell receptor beta chain. This CDR3 spans 16 amino acids. Trimming shortened V by 8 bases and J by 6 bases, and 23 bases separated the two germline ends. Germline V gene lookup returns CDR1 MDHEN and CDR2 SYDVKM. This sample was included in a study of shared T cell receptors in the human thymus. Repertoires were generated with immunoSEQ multiplex PCR, while TCRdb's copy carries only in-frame clones and drops some. The sample carries 600,000 or so clones, about 87% recorded once. Separately, the same data were catalogued under a study of human thymus T cells. As that report states: Thymus was obtained from resections taken during corrective heart surgery. Apparent bias marked the V and J gene usage of thymic and blood repertoires.

The chain couples TRBV28 to TRBJ1-3, with D possibly being TRBD1 (6 bases). The TCR comes from a boy under three years old with a congenital heart defect. Sequenced: thymocytes. This CDR3 reads CASSRYVQGGKNTIYF. As DNA, the CDR3 is TGTGCCAGCTCCCGTTATGTACAGGGCGGTAAAAACACCATATATTTT.